The TCR beta chain described here comes from a study of control samples from healthy donors and cancer patients. V dropped 5 bases and J dropped 3; count of bases not matched to a gene: 1. Germline loops: CDR1 SGHTA, CDR2 FQGNSA. The CDR3 loop spans 15 amino acids. Sequencing was performed with immunoSEQ multiplex PCR; in TCRdb, only in-frame clones are kept and a portion is missing. The table has some 130,000 clones, about 90% seen once; the top ten hold around 2.1%. Sequenced sample: blood. The receptor was isolated from a woman aged 50 to 60 in good health. This rearrangement joins TRBV7-2 to TRBJ2-1, with TRBD2 matching over 13 bases. The CDR3 protein is CASSRTSGGYNEQFF. In DNA form, the CDR3 reads TGTGCCAGCAGCCGGACTAGCGGGGGCTACAATGAGCAGTTCTTC.